These 27 T cell receptor beta chains share one sample of origin, sequenced in a study of regulatory T cells in long-lasting Graves disease. Arm-PCR of CDR3 regions and iRepertoire HTBI primers were used to build TCR beta libraries. Via MiXCR, TCRdb re-called the multiplex PCR reads, giving one row per CDR3 protein. The sample has about 460,000 distinct CDR3 sequences; 14% are singletons. Time point described: newly diagnosed GD, antithyroid drugs for less than 3 months. PBMC RNA served as the TCR library source. This sample also appeared in a second study, on T cells in Graves' hyperthyroidism and ophthalmopathy.

This specimen was peripheral blood mononuclear cells (PBMCs), taken at new diagnosis, from a patient treated with antithyroid drugs. These receptors all come from a woman in her forties or fifties with Graves disease.

This clonotype was recorded at least ten times. The CDR3 DNA reads as TGTGCCAGCAGCTTAGCGTATAGAGGGAGCTTTGATGATACGCAGTATTTT. The encoded protein is CASSLAYRGSFDDTQYF. The gene calls are TRBV7-8 and TRBJ2-3; D is perhaps TRBD2 (5 bases). The CDR3 has 17 residues. Germline V gene sequence: CDR1 SGHVS, CDR2 FQNEAQ. Between the trimmed V and J ends, which lost 0 bases and 6 bases, there was a span of 19 bases.

This clonotype was seen at least ten times. This chain links TRBV28 with TRBJ1-4; D gene uncertain. CDR3 length equals 12 residues. Germline CDR1 MDHEN, CDR2 SYDVKM. V lost 4 bases to trimming and J lost 5 bases, with 5 bases between them. Here the CDR3 reads CASSSLNEKLFF. CDR3 nucleotides: TGTGCCAGCAGTTCCCTGAATGAAAAACTGTTTTTT.

This clonotype was seen at least ten times. V is TRBV28 and J is TRBJ2-7; possible D gene TRBD1, 5 bases. The V gene's germline CDR1 is MDHEN and CDR2 SYDVKM. V was pared by 4 bases and J by 1 base, with 11 bases between. CDR3 length: 14 residues. Here the CDR3 DNA reads TGTGCCAGCAGTTCTACCTGGACATCCTACGAGCAGTACTTC. Its translation is CASSSTWTSYEQYF.

V is TRBV6-1 and J is TRBJ2-5, with TRBD1 matching over 9 bases. Germline trimming cut 8 bases from V and 7 bases from J; bases unmatched to any gene: 11. The germline V gene encodes CDR1 MNHNS and CDR2 SASEGT. The CDR3 sequence is 14 residues long. In nucleotides, the CDR3 is TGTGCCAGCCTACGTCGGACAGGGGAGGTGACCCAGTACTTC. Translation: CASLRRTGEVTQYF.

This clonotype was picked up many times. The chain's CDR3 is CASGTGLADESSYEQYF. The CDR3, as DNA: TGTGCCAGCGGGACGGGACTAGCGGACGAAAGCTCCTACGAGCAGTACTTC. The chain couples TRBV27 to TRBJ2-7; 11 bases are a match to TRBD2. Looked up from germline, CDR1 is MNHEY and CDR2 is SMNVEV (reference sequence). V lost 8 bases to trimming and J lost 0 bases; unmatched junction nucleotides: 12. The CDR3 contains 17 residues.

This clonotype was observed a few times. The V and J genes are TRBV19 and TRBJ1-2, with TRBD1 as a possible D gene (5 bases). V was shortened by 7 bases and J by 4 bases, with 10 bases between the two germline ends. From germline, CDR1 is LNHDA and CDR2 SQIVND (reference sequence). The CDR3 is made up of 12 amino acids. The CDR3 sequence: CASNQGTYGYTF. The CDR3 DNA follows: TGTGCCAGTAACCAGGGCACCTATGGCTACACCTTC.

This clonotype has a count of ten or more. The chain carries TRBV28 and TRBJ1-4; the match to TRBD1 covers 7 bases. J gave up 2 bases and V 5 bases, and 8 bases lay outside the gene matches. CDR3 length equals 16 residues. The V gene's germline CDR1 is MDHEN and CDR2 SYDVKM. DNA of the CDR3: TGTGCCAGCAGTAAATACGACAGGGCGACTAATGAAAAACTGTTTTTT. Protein: CASSKYDRATNEKLFF.

This clonotype came up many times. CDR3 nucleotides: TGTGCCAGCACTTCGCAGGGATCAGATACGCAGTATTTT. This gives the protein CASTSQGSDTQYF. The J gene is TRBJ2-3, the V gene TRBV5-8; TRBD1 might be the D (5 bases). The V gene's germline CDR1 is SGHTS and CDR2 YDEGEE. The CDR3 runs 13 residues. V lost 6 bases, J lost 4 bases, and 12 bases lay in between.

The gene calls are TRBV4-1 and TRBJ2-7; 10 bases map to TRBD1. Germline lookup yields CDR1 MGHRA and CDR2 YSYEKL. Trimming removed 3 bases from V and 4 bases from J; junction bases left unmatched: 15. The CDR3 contains 18 residues. The CDR3 DNA reads as TGCGCCAGCAGCCATATTTTTAGGCGGGGACAGGGGTTTTACGAGCAGTACTTC. Translated: CASSHIFRRGQGFYEQYF.

The sample holds a few counts of this clonotype. V usage is TRBV6-1 and J usage is TRBJ2-7; D remains ambiguous. V gave up 6 bases and J gave up 3 bases, with 9 bases separating them. The CDR3 consists of 12 residues. The V gene's germline CDR1 is MNHNS and CDR2 SASEGT. The CDR3 DNA reads TGTGCCAGCAGCGCAAACCGCTACGAGCAGTACTTC. Protein product: CASSANRYEQYF.

The chain couples TRBV5-5 to TRBJ1-1, with TRBD1 matching over 7 bases. Losses at the gene ends were 0 bases for V and 11 bases for J; bases not matched to a gene: 7. The CDR3 spans 13 residues. Germline V gene lookup returns CDR1 SGHKS and CDR2 YYEKEE (reference sequence). CDR3 region: CASSLGDSLRAFF. CDR3 DNA: TGTGCCAGCAGCTTGGGGGACAGCCTACGGGCTTTCTTT.

Many counts were recorded for this clonotype. This chain's CDR3 is CASSLIGRGNTGELFF. Here the CDR3 DNA reads TGTGCCAGCAGCTTGATCGGGAGGGGGAACACCGGGGAGCTGTTTTTT. V is TRBV5-5 and J is TRBJ2-2; 8 nucleotides match TRBD2. The J segment lost 1 base and the V segment lost 1 base, leaving 3 bases of the junction unmatched. Looked up from germline, CDR1 is SGHKS and CDR2 is YYEKEE (reference sequence). The CDR3 contains 16 residues.

The rearrangement links TRBV20-1 to TRBJ1-1; tentatively, D is TRBD1 (6 bases). The CDR3 covers 14 residues. Germline CDR1 DFQATT, CDR2 SNEGSKA (reference sequence). The V gene lost 7 bases and the J gene lost 0 bases, with 15 bases spanning the gap. The CDR3 reads CSVMTGGVNTEAFF. The CDR3 coding sequence is TGCAGTGTCATGACAGGAGGAGTGAACACTGAAGCTTTCTTT.

This clonotype came up many times. The V call is TRBV2, the J call TRBJ2-3; 8 nucleotides align to TRBD2. The V gene end was trimmed by 8 bases and the J gene end by 1 base; junction bases not matched to a gene: 14. The CDR3 covers 17 residues. The germline gives CDR1 SNHLY, CDR2 FYNNEI. The CDR3 nucleotides read TGTGCCAGCTCTCAACCGGATCTGCGGGAGGGCACAGATACGCAGTATTTT. It codes for CASSQPDLREGTDTQYF.

This clonotype was counted a few times. The chain employs TRBV5-1 and TRBJ1-5; a possible D gene is TRBD1 (6 bases). V lost 0 bases, J lost 5 bases, and 12 bases lay in between. Germline lookup yields CDR1 SGHRS and CDR2 YFSETQ. The CDR3 sequence is 15 residues long. CDR3 in DNA: TGCGCCAGCAGCTTGGAGGGGGGGCTCCATCAGCCCCAGCATTTT. Translated, it gives CASSLEGGLHQPQHF.

This clonotype came up many times. The chain employs TRBV7-2 and TRBJ1-2, with D possibly being TRBD1 (5 bases). Germline lookup yields CDR1 SGHTA and CDR2 FQGNSA. CDR3 length: 12 amino acids. V was cut by 1 base and J by 8 bases, with 8 bases left in between. The CDR3 is CASSLVRDGYTF. Here the CDR3 DNA reads TGTGCCAGCAGCTTAGTTCGGGACGGCTACACCTTC.

The chain joins TRBV12-3 or TRBV12-4 to TRBJ1-1, with D hard to call. The CDR3 spans 13 residues. V gave up 5 bases and J gave up 1 base, with 8 bases separating them. Here the CDR3 reads CASSPGKNTEAFF. The CDR3 DNA reads TGTGCCAGCAGTCCAGGAAAGAACACTGAAGCTTTCTTT.

As concerns this clonotype: A far larger clone lies a single base away; this is likely a read error. Without the conserved terminal phenylalanine or tryptophan, this CDR3 likely stems from a read error. The chain links TRBV5-5 to TRBJ2-5; a weak D match, TRBD1 (6 bases). The length of the CDR3 is 13 residues. CDR1 is SGHKS, CDR2 YYEKEE, per germline (reference sequence). V lost 3 bases and J 0 bases, leaving 6 bases between the germline ends. CDR3 in DNA: TGTGCCAGCAGCTGGGACAACCAAGAGACCCAGTACTTG. Protein product: CASSWDNQETQYL.

This chain links TRBV5-1 with TRBJ2-3; tentatively, D is TRBD2 (6 bases). CDR1 SGHRS and CDR2 YFSETQ come from the germline V gene. The CDR3 covers 16 residues. The V end lost 4 bases, the J end lost 0 bases, and 15 bases lay between the germline ends. Here the CDR3 reads CASSERRESSTDTQYF. In nucleotides, the CDR3 is TGCGCCAGCAGCGAAAGGAGGGAGTCTAGCACAGATACGCAGTATTTT. Filled out from reference TRBV5-1 and TRBJ2-3, the complete variable domain reads KAGVTQTPRYLIKTRGQQVTLSCSPISGHRSVSWYQQTPGQGLQFLFEYFSETQRNKGNFPGRFSGRQFSNSRSEMNVSTLELGDSALYLCASSERRESSTDTQYFGPGTRLTVL.

This clonotype was recorded a few times. This chain connects TRBV19 to TRBJ1-5; 8 nucleotides align to TRBD1. CDR1 LNHDA and CDR2 SQIVND come from the germline V gene (reference sequence). CDR3 length: 13 amino acids. J lost 3 bases, V lost 10 bases, and 5 bases had no gene match. The CDR3 loop is CATGDRNNQPQHF. As DNA, the CDR3 is TGTGCCACCGGGGACAGGAACAATCAGCCCCAGCATTTT.

There are a few counts of this clonotype. The J gene is TRBJ2-4, the V gene TRBV3-1, with TRBD2 identical over 7 bases. J lost 3 bases, V lost 3 bases, and 5 bases had no gene match. From germline, CDR1 is LGHDT and CDR2 YNNKEL (reference sequence). The CDR3 is 15 residues long. CDR3 nucleotide sequence: TGTGCCAGCAGCCACAGCGGGAACGGCAAAAACATTCAGTACTTC. Translating it yields CASSHSGNGKNIQYF.

This clonotype was found many times. This chain uses TRBV30 with TRBJ2-7, with unresolved D. Trimming cost V 2 bases and J 3 bases, with 17 bases left between them. Germline CDR1 reads GTSNPN; CDR2 reads SVGIG (reference sequence). The CDR3 is 15 residues long. CDR3 residues: CAWSPSPGSNYEQYF. Here the CDR3 DNA reads TGTGCCTGGAGTCCATCCCCGGGCAGCAACTACGAGCAGTACTTC.

This clonotype occurred many times. The CDR3 spells CASSLGLDNEQFF. CDR3 coding DNA: TGTGCCAGCAGCTTGGGACTGGACAATGAGCAGTTCTTC. The chain carries TRBV11-2 and TRBJ2-1; a possible D gene is TRBD2 (6 bases). CDR3 length: 13 amino acids. Per the germline V gene, CDR1 is SGHAT and CDR2 is FQNNGV. V was shortened by 3 bases and J by 5 bases, with 8 bases between the two germline ends.

This CDR3 reads CAWSARKGQGLFSYNEQFF. CDR3 nucleotide sequence: TGTGCCTGGAGTGCCCGTAAGGGACAGGGCTTATTCTCCTACAATGAGCAGTTCTTC. V gene TRBV30 combines with J gene TRBJ2-1, with 9 bases identical to TRBD1. The CDR3 covers 19 residues. Trimming at V came to 1 base and at J to 0 bases, leaving 13 bases not matched to a gene. CDR1 GTSNPN and CDR2 SVGIG come from the germline V gene (reference sequence). Variable domain in full (rest from reference TRBV30 and TRBJ2-1): SQTIHQWPATLVQPVGSPLSLECTVEGTSNPNLYWYRQAAGRGLQLLFYSVGIGQISSEVPQNLSASRPQDRQFILSSKKLLLSDSGFYLCAWSARKGQGLFSYNEQFFGPGTRLTVL.

This clonotype was seen repeatedly, ten times or more. The chain joins TRBV9 to TRBJ2-3; D is unclear. There are 13 residues in the CDR3. V was cut by 4 bases and J by 7 bases, with 13 bases left in between. Germline CDR1 SGDLS, CDR2 YYNGEE. CDR3 amino acids: CASSPPYYYTQYF. The CDR3 DNA follows: TGTGCCAGCAGCCCCCCCTATTACTATACGCAGTATTTT.

In its sample, this clonotype was seen many times. CDR3 sequence (DNA): TGTGCCAGCAGCTTAGTTTTAGTTTGGGCAGGGAGTTCCTACAATGAGCAGTTCTTC. Translation gives CASSLVLVWAGSSYNEQFF. The chain employs TRBV7-8 and TRBJ2-1; either TRBD1 or TRBD2 may supply D (5 bases each). The V end was cut by 1 base, the J end by 1 base, with 20 bases between. The germline gives CDR1 SGHVS, CDR2 FQNEAQ. The CDR3 covers 19 residues.

Remarks on this clonotype: At one end the junction does not follow the germline gene, possibly because of a read error. This chain links TRBV20-1 with TRBJ1-2; possible D gene TRBD1, 6 bases. Germline V gene lookup returns CDR1 DFQATT and CDR2 SNEGSKA (reference sequence). The CDR3 extends over 15 amino acids. The CDR3 loop is CSAQAPGAPNYGYTF. CDR3 bases: TGCAGTGCTCAAGCTCCAGGGGCACCTAACTATGGCTACACCTTT.